The present TCR beta chain was sequenced within a study of identical twins. Study-wide points: The more abundant beta clonotypes in cord blood had fewer insertions, and memory repertoires did not show this.

This CDR3 has 16 residues. Germline trimming cut 7 bases from V and 2 bases from J; bases unmatched to any gene: 17. Germline V gene lookup returns CDR1 DFQATT and CDR2 SNEGSKA (reference sequence). TCRdb passed the 5' RACE reads through MiXCR, listing each CDR3 protein once. The data show 600,000 to 850,000 distinct CDR3 sequences, about 20% seen once. Turning to this clonotype: The target antigen is unknown.

This same sample was also part of a study on T cells expressing NK-cell markers.

The sequence came from a woman under 30 in good health. J is TRBJ2-7 and V is TRBV20-1; 7 nucleotides align to TRBD2. Sequences were obtained from PBMCs. As DNA, the CDR3 is TGCAGTGTACCCGGACTAGAACGCGGTTCGGCCTACGAGCAGTACTTC. Amino acid sequence: CSVPGLERGSAYEQYF.